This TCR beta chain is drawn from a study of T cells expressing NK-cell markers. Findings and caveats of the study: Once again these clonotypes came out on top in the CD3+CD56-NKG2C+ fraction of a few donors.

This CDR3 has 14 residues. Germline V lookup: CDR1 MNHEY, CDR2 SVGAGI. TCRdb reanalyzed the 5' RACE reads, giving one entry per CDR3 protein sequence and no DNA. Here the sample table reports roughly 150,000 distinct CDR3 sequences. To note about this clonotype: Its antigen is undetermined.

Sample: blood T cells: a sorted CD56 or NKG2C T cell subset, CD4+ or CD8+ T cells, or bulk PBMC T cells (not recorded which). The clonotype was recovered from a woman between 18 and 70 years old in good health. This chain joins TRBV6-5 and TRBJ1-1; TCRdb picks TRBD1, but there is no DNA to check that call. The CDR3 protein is CASSSNDRGTEAFF.